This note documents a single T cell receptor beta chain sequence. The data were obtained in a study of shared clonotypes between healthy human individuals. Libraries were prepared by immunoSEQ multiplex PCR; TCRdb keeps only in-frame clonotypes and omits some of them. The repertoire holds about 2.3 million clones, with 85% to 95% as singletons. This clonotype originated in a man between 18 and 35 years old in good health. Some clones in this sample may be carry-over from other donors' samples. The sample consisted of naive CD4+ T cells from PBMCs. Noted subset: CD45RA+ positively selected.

The CDR3 region has the DNA TGTGCCAGCAGTTTCTGGCCTTCTAATGAAAAACTGTTTTTT. This encodes CASSFWPSNEKLFF. The chain employs TRBV28 and TRBJ1-4; D is ambiguous. V dropped 3 bases and J dropped 3 bases, with 8 bases sitting between them. The germline V gene encodes CDR1 MDHEN and CDR2 SYDVKM. The CDR3 spans 14 residues.